This TCR beta chain was sequenced for a study of OX40 agonist ivuxolimab in advanced cancers. Study-wide context: An agonistic anti-OX40 (CD134) antibody, ivuxolimab, was used to treat the patients. At doses from 0.01 to 10 mg/kg, patients were given intravenous ivuxolimab every 2 weeks.

This clone has at least ten counts. The assay was immunoSEQ multiplex PCR, and TCRdb's table has in-frame clones only and misses some. The sample lists more than 13,000 clones, over 70% occurring once. CDR3 size: 12 residues. Germline CDR1 reads MNHNS; CDR2 reads SASEGT. V lost 4 bases to trimming and J lost 0 bases, with 3 bases between them. Material: CD4+ or CD8+ T cells sorted from blood, obtained in a trial of the OX40 agonist ivuxolimab. This sequence originates from an adult with an advanced solid tumor such as melanoma, head and neck, liver or kidney cancer. The chain couples TRBV6-1 to TRBJ2-5; D call uncertain. CDR3 sequence reads: CASSVYQETQYF. The CDR3 DNA follows: TGTGCCAGCAGTGTATACCAAGAGACCCAGTACTTC.